These 4 T cell receptor beta chains share one sample of origin, sequenced in a study of T cell responses to AZD1222 COVID-19 vaccine. Clones were sequenced by immunoSEQ multiplex PCR, and TCRdb holds only the in-frame ones, with some missing. The sample yields approximately 120,000 clones, 90% seen once. Material: peripheral blood, obtained on day 0 of MenACWY control vaccination. Source of these receptors: an adult in good health.

V and J are TRBV18 and TRBJ1-4; D ambiguous. The CDR3 is 14 residues long. Trimming took off 8 bases at V and 8 bases at J, with 18 bases between the two ends. Per the germline V gene, CDR1 is KGHSH and CDR2 is LQKENI. The CDR3 DNA reads as TGTGCCAGCCGAAATCTCCTCACGGGGGAAAAACTGTTTTTT. It codes for CASRNLLTGEKLFF.

V usage is TRBV7-6 and J usage is TRBJ1-4; weak D call: TRBD1 (6 bases). This CDR3 is built from 15 residues. The ends were cut back, 5 bases at V and 3 bases at J, with 13 bases in the middle. Germline values: CDR1 SGHVS, CDR2 FNYEAQ. CDR3 protein: CASSNRPGANEKLFF. In nucleotides, the CDR3 is TGTGCCAGCAGCAACCGACCAGGGGCTAATGAAAAACTGTTTTTT.

Concerning this clone: This specimen includes other DNA sequences encoding the same CDR3. V usage is TRBV5-1 and J usage is TRBJ1-2; a possible D gene is TRBD1 (5 bases). Trimming left V 0 bases short and J 6 bases short, with 6 bases between. The CDR3 length is 12 residues. Germline V gene data show CDR1 as SGHRS and CDR2 as YFSETQ. The CDR3 region is CASSLVGDGYTF. Here the CDR3 DNA reads TGCGCCAGCAGCTTGGTAGGGGATGGCTACACCTTC.

J is TRBJ2-1 and V is TRBV19; TRBD2 might be the D (5 bases). Trimming stripped 4 bases from V and 1 base from J, with 17 bases between. CDR1 and CDR2 from the germline V gene are LNHDA and SQIVND (reference sequence). The CDR3 totals 17 residues. CDR3 sequence: CASSTPARRRSYNEQFF. For the CDR3, the DNA is TGTGCCAGTAGTACCCCCGCTCGCAGGAGGTCCTACAATGAGCAGTTCTTC.